This T cell receptor (beta chain) came from a study of cytomegalovirus exposure and HLA in healthy donors. Study summary: Caucasian-associated ancestry cluster membership applied to about four fifths of several hundred genotyped donors. Notes on the study in general: Relative to the approximately 670-donor mean, N-insertions were reportedly fewer in an Asian-associated ancestry cluster in a later analysis. Sequencing had likely introduced a cluster of highly shared sequence variants as an artifact.

Germline V lookup: CDR1 SGHNT, CDR2 YENEEA. V was pared by 0 bases and J by 5 bases, with 11 bases of the junction left unmatched. This CDR3 has 18 residues. On this clone: Its cognate antigen is unknown.

The PCR employed 60 Vbeta primers together with 13 Jbeta primers. Repertoires were generated with immunoSEQ multiplex PCR, while TCRdb's copy carries only in-frame clones and drops some. Altogether over 200,000 clones are present, roughly 89% being singletons, with the ten largest covering over 0.95%. This sequence originates from a woman aged 18-29 years in good health and CMV-seronegative. The sequenced sample consisted of PBMCs. This chain uses TRBV11-3 with TRBJ2-2; TRBD1 agrees at 8 bases. CDR3 sequence reads: CASSLDLTGDEGTGELFF. The CDR3 region has the DNA TGTGCCAGCAGCTTAGATCTGACAGGGGATGAAGGTACCGGGGAGCTGTTTTTT.